A selection of T cell receptor beta chains follows, all from one sample in a study of blood T cells in healthy people across ages. TCRdb reanalysed the 5' RACE reads using MiXCR and keeps one entry per CDR3 protein. The table includes about 900,000 distinct CDR3 sequences, approximately 67% detected once. Sequenced sample: blood. The receptors were sampled from a young man in good health. Both conserved end residues are part of each CDR3. The D gene is left open where the match is weak. Expanded clones are given a class, and other clones once, few, many or no size at all.

V	J	D	size	DNA	CDR3
TRBV28	TRBJ1-2	TRBD1	.	TGTGCCAGCAGTACAGGACAGGGCTTAATAGCTAACTATGGCTACACCTTC	CASSTGQGLIANYGYTF
TRBV29-1	TRBJ2-5	.	.	TGCAGCGCCCCGGGGCGGTTCCAAGAGACCCAGTACTTC	CSAPGRFQETQYF
TRBV29-1	TRBJ2-7	TRBD2	few	TGCAGCGTTGAAGATCGGGGGTCCGGGACTAATACCTACGAGCAGTACTTC	CSVEDRGSGTNTYEQYF
TRBV5-1	TRBJ2-3	TRBD2	few	TGCGCCAGCAGCTTGGACACTAGCGGGGGGGCTACGCAGTATTTT	CASSLDTSGGATQYF
TRBV28	TRBJ2-7	.	.	TGTGCCAGCAGTTTAAGCGGGGACAGCGGTTACGAGCAGTACTTC	CASSLSGDSGYEQYF
TRBV6-2/TRBV6-3	TRBJ1-1	.	once	TGTGCCAGCAGTCCCTCTTCGGTTGAAGCTTTCTTT	CASSPSSVEAFF
TRBV29-1	TRBJ1-6	.	.	TGCAGCGTTGGGGAGTTAGGTTCACCCCTCCACTTT	CSVGELGSPLHF
TRBV29-1	TRBJ2-1	.	few	TGCAGCGTTGCTCCCGGGCATGGCGTCTACAATGAGCAGTTCTTC	CSVAPGHGVYNEQFF
TRBV3-1	TRBJ2-1	.	.	TGTGCCAGCAGCCGGGAAGGGGGGGGCAATGAGCAGTTCTTC	CASSREGGGNEQFF
TRBV7-9	TRBJ2-5	TRBD1	.	TGTGCCAGCAGCGACCCCGGGACAGTACAAGAGACCCAGTACTTC	CASSDPGTVQETQYF
TRBV11-2	TRBJ2-6	.	once	TGTGCCAGCAGCCTCGGGACAACTGGGGCCGACGTCCTGACTTTC	CASSLGTTGADVLTF
TRBV6-5	TRBJ2-5	.	.	TGTGCCAGCAGTTACTATGAGTTGCGGGACCCAGGGAGCCAAGAGACCCAGTACTTC	CASSYYELRDPGSQETQYF
TRBV7-8	TRBJ2-5	.	.	TGTGCCAGCAGCTTAGGGCAGGGAGCGACCCAGTACTTC	CASSLGQGATQYF
TRBV7-2	TRBJ2-7	TRBD2	many	TGTGCCAGCAGCCCCGCGGGGGGCTCCTACGAGCAGTACTTC	CASSPAGGSYEQYF
TRBV4-2	TRBJ1-2	TRBD1	.	TGTGCCAGCAGCCAGGATCGGGACAGGGGGCGCGACTATGGCTACACCTTC	CASSQDRDRGRDYGYTF
TRBV29-1	TRBJ2-7	.	few	TGCAGCGCCCAGGGGGGGAAGGTTACCCATGAGCAGTACTTC	CSAQGGKVTHEQYF
TRBV10-3	TRBJ1-5	.	once	TGTGCCATCAGTGTCGAGGGGAGGGCTAATCAGCCCCAGCATTTT	CAISVEGRANQPQHF
TRBV4-3	TRBJ2-7	TRBD1	.	TGCGCCAGCAGCCAAGATGGGGGGACAGGGTCCTACGAGCAGTACTTC	CASSQDGGTGSYEQYF
TRBV4-2	TRBJ2-3	TRBD2	few	TGTGCCAGCAGCCAAGCTAGCGGGTCGAGCACAGATACGCAGTATTTT	CASSQASGSSTDTQYF
TRBV29-1	TRBJ1-1	.	.	TGCAGCGTTGTCAGGCGGGCTGAAGCTTTCTTT	CSVVRRAEAFF
TRBV11-2	TRBJ2-5	.	.	TGTGCCAGCAGCTCTGAAGAGGGGTGGACCCAGTACTTC	CASSSEEGWTQYF
TRBV20-1	TRBJ2-1	.	.	TGCAGTGCTAGAGACCGGCCGGGGACCCCTTACAATGAGCAGTTCTTC	CSARDRPGTPYNEQFF
TRBV11-1	TRBJ1-2	TRBD1	.	TGTGCCAGCAGCCAAGCAGGGGGCTGGTATGGCTACACCTTC	CASSQAGGWYGYTF
TRBV7-3	TRBJ1-4	.	once	TGTGCCAGCAGCTTACAAGGGGCCGCAACTAATGAAAAACTGTTTTTT	CASSLQGAATNEKLFF
TRBV15	TRBJ2-1	.	.	TGTGCCACCAGCAGAGACCCGGGTGAGGGCAATGAGCAGTTCTTC	CATSRDPGEGNEQFF
TRBV6-2/TRBV6-3	TRBJ2-4	.	few	TGTGCCACCCTTTGGGGCGAAAACATTCAGTACTTC	CATLWGENIQYF
TRBV29-1	TRBJ2-3	TRBD1	.	TGCAGCGCCAAGCCGGGACAGGTGTCTAGCACAGATACGCAGTATTTT	CSAKPGQVSSTDTQYF
TRBV5-5	TRBJ2-7	.	.	TGTGCCAGCAGCCCGAGACAGAGCTTTATTGGATACGAGCAGTACTTC	CASSPRQSFIGYEQYF
TRBV4-3	TRBJ1-3	.	.	TGCGCCAGCAGCCGATTAAGCACAGCGAGCTCTGGAAACACCATATATTTT	CASSRLSTASSGNTIYF
TRBV20-1	TRBJ1-5	.	few	TGCAGTGCTAGAGAGCTAGGACAGACACGCAATCAGCCCCAGCATTTT	CSARELGQTRNQPQHF
TRBV6-2/TRBV6-3	TRBJ2-6	.	.	TGTGCCAGCACCTCCCGGGAGAGCTCTGGGGCCAACGTCCTGACTTTC	CASTSRESSGANVLTF
TRBV27	TRBJ2-7	TRBD2	.	TGTGCCAGCAGTCCGGGTGCGGGGGGCGAGCAGTACTTC	CASSPGAGGEQYF
TRBV20-1	TRBJ1-1	.	.	TGCAGTGCTAGACATCCCTCCCCGGGTGAAGCTTTCTTT	CSARHPSPGEAFF
TRBV4-3	TRBJ1-1	TRBD1	few	TGCGCCAGCAGCCGCGGGACAGTGAACACTGAAGCTTTCTTT	CASSRGTVNTEAFF
TRBV7-9	TRBJ2-7	.	.	TGTGCCAGCAGCTTATGGCTCGGGGACTACGAGCAGTACTTC	CASSLWLGDYEQYF
TRBV11-2	TRBJ2-5	.	.	TGTGCCAGCAGCTTAGTTGGGAGGGGGCGCGGGCCCAACTGGTACCAAGAGACCCAGTACTTC	CASSLVGRGRGPNWYQETQYF
TRBV7-9	TRBJ1-1	.	few	TGTGCCAGCAGCTTACAGGGCATGAACACTGAAGCTTTCTTT	CASSLQGMNTEAFF
TRBV5-1	TRBJ2-5	.	.	TGCGCCACCGCAGGGGACTACCAAGAGACCCAGTACTTC	CATAGDYQETQYF
TRBV7-2	TRBJ2-5	TRBD1	few	TGTGCCAGCAGCCCTACAGGGGCCCAGTACTTC	CASSPTGAQYF
TRBV28	TRBJ2-4	.	.	TGTGCCAGCAGTGTAGGGTGGGGGCTGGGGGAGCAGTACTTC	CASSVGWGLGEQYF
TRBV7-2	TRBJ1-2	.	once	TGTGCCAGCAGCGCCCGACAGGCCCCCTATGGCTACACCTTC	CASSARQAPYGYTF
TRBV28	TRBJ2-5	.	few	TGTGCCAGCAGTTCTCCCGGGACCCAGAAAGAGACCCAGTACTTC	CASSSPGTQKETQYF
TRBV4-3	TRBJ2-7	.	.	TGCGCCAGCAGCCCGCTCGGGGCGGGGGACAACGAGCAGTACTTC	CASSPLGAGDNEQYF
TRBV9	TRBJ2-1	.	.	TGTGCCAGCAGTTCAAGTCCTGAGTCCTACAATGAGCAGTTCTTC	CASSSSPESYNEQFF
TRBV24-1	TRBJ2-2	TRBD1	.	TGTGCCACCAGTGATTTACGGACAGGGTATACCGGGGAGCTGTTTTTT	CATSDLRTGYTGELFF
TRBV7-2	TRBJ2-1	TRBD2	.	TGTGCCAGCAGCAATAGCGGGGGGGGACGCTACAATGAGCAGTTCTTC	CASSNSGGGRYNEQFF
TRBV7-2	TRBJ2-5	.	.	TGTGCCAGCAGCTGGAGGAGAGAGACCCAGTACTTC	CASSWRRETQYF
TRBV12-3/TRBV12-4	TRBJ2-7	TRBD1	few	TGTGCCAGCAGCCTGGACAGGGAGACCTACGAGCAGTACTTC	CASSLDRETYEQYF
TRBV28	TRBJ2-7	.	few	TGTGCCAGTGCTTTGGTGGCCTACGAGCAGTACTTC	CASALVAYEQYF
TRBV6-5	TRBJ2-3	.	.	TGTGCCAGCAGTTACTCGGGCAGGCCCACAGATACGCAGTATTTT	CASSYSGRPTDTQYF
TRBV29-1	TRBJ2-5	.	.	TGCAGCGTTGAAGTAGGGGGGGTTGAGCAGTACTTC	CSVEVGGVEQYF
TRBV6-5	TRBJ2-1	.	once	TGTGCCACCGTAAATCCCCTCAATCTCATGGAACAGTTCTTC	CATVNPLNLMEQFF
TRBV12-3/TRBV12-4	TRBJ2-3	.	.	TGTGCCAGCAGTTTAAGGAGGGGCACAGATACGGAATATTTT	CASSLRRGTDTEYF
TRBV4-3	TRBJ1-6	TRBD1	.	TGCGCCAGCAGCCCGACAGGGGAGTATAATTCACCCCTCCACTTT	CASSPTGEYNSPLHF
TRBV7-2	TRBJ1-4	.	.	TGTGCCAGCAGCTCCCCTGGCGACATGCATGAAAAACTGTTTTTT	CASSSPGDMHEKLFF
TRBV5-1	TRBJ1-2	.	few	TGCGCCAGCACCCTGCGGGGTGGCTACACCTTC	CASTLRGGYTF
TRBV25-1	TRBJ2-7	.	.	TGTGCCAGCAGTGATTACAGGAATTACGAGCAGTACTTC	CASSDYRNYEQYF